A single T cell receptor (beta chain) is shown here with its context. This entry comes from a study of blood T cell repertoires in COVID-19. Study summary: Spain, Italy and the United States supplied samples that represented acute and convalescent COVID-19. In each case, the material was cDNA or gDNA derived from T cells, B-cell-depleted T cells, or PBMCs.

The V gene's germline CDR1 is DFQATT and CDR2 SNEGSKA (reference sequence). There are 14 residues in the CDR3. The V end was cut by 3 bases, the J end by 1 base, with 12 bases between. Assay: immunoSEQ multiplex PCR; the TCRdb copy retains only in-frame clones and omits some. The data hold roughly 250,000 clones, with under 90% observed a single time. In terms of age and location, participants ranged from roughly 18 to 90 years and lived in approximately 26 US areas. Participants reported their clinical history, and cohort assignment relied on those reports. Sequenced material: PBMCs or T cells enriched from blood (not recorded which). The chain recombines TRBV20-1 with TRBJ1-1, with D tentatively TRBD1 (6 bases). This sequence originates from a middle-aged woman who had been exposed to COVID-19. CDR3 in amino acids: CSASSGAGNTEAFF. DNA of the CDR3: TGCAGTGCTAGTTCAGGGGCGGGGAACACTGAAGCTTTCTTT.